The 16 T cell receptor beta chains below come from one sample, sequenced in a study of T-cell memory formation after mild COVID-19. TCRdb re-called the 5' RACE reads with MiXCR, one entry per CDR3 protein. The repertoire holds hundreds of thousands of distinct CDR3 sequences, with approximately 29% as singletons. What was sequenced was PBMCs or a T cell subset sorted from them (not recorded which). Source of these receptors: an adult woman who had mild COVID-19 (a few samples of this study predate the infection). Cell type and time point are not known.

The chain is built from TRBV6-4 and TRBJ1-5; a possible D gene is TRBD1 (5 bases). The germline gives CDR1 MRHNA, CDR2 SNTAGT. V was cut by 0 bases and J by 2 bases, with 17 bases left in between. The CDR3 is 18 residues long. The CDR3 loop reads CASSDSRVGRACNQPQHF. In DNA, the CDR3 is TGTGCCAGCAGTGACTCTCGGGTTGGCAGGGCCTGCAATCAGCCCCAGCATTTT.

The chain uses TRBV5-1 and TRBJ1-6, with 9 bases aligning to TRBD1. Germline-derived CDR1 and CDR2 are SGHRS and YFSETQ. V dropped 4 bases and J dropped 10; count of bases not matched to a gene: 6. The CDR3 extends over 14 amino acids. For the CDR3, the DNA is TGCGCCAGCAGCGGGGACAGGGAAAACTCACCCCTCCACTTT. This codes for CASSGDRENSPLHF. The whole variable domain, remainder taken from reference TRBV5-1 and TRBJ1-6, is KAGVTQTPRYLIKTRGQQVTLSCSPISGHRSVSWYQQTPGQGLQFLFEYFSETQRNKGNFPGRFSGRQFSNSRSEMNVSTLELGDSALYLCASSGDRENSPLHFGNGTRLTVT.

The chain has TRBV27 and TRBJ1-2; no clear D. The V end was cut by 5 bases, the J end by 0 bases, with 13 bases between. Germline V gene sequence: CDR1 MNHEY, CDR2 SMNVEV (reference sequence). CDR3 size: 15 residues. The CDR3 reads CASSPRADANYGYTF. The CDR3 region has the DNA TGTGCCAGCAGTCCAAGGGCAGATGCTAACTATGGCTACACCTTC.

V gene TRBV7-2 combines with J gene TRBJ2-6, with TRBD1 as a possible D gene (5 bases). The germline V gene encodes CDR1 SGHTA and CDR2 FQGNSA. V dropped 2 bases and J dropped 3 bases, with 8 bases sitting between them. The CDR3 is 15 amino acids. The CDR3 sequence is CASSLPGIGANVLTF. CDR3 in DNA: TGTGCCAGCAGCTTACCAGGGATTGGGGCCAACGTCCTGACTTTC. The complete variable domain, with remaining parts taken from reference TRBV7-2 and TRBJ2-6, reads GAGVSQSPSNKVTEKGKDVELRCDPISGHTALYWYRQSLGQGLEFLIYFQGNSAPDKSGLPSDRFSAERTGGSVSTLTIQRTQQEDSAVYLCASSLPGIGANVLTFGAGSRLTVL.

This clonotype was counted only a few times. The chain employs TRBV5-5 and TRBJ2-1, with 9 bases lining up with TRBD1. The germline CDR1 and CDR2 sequences are SGHKS and YYEKEE (reference sequence). The CDR3 is made up of 15 amino acids. V gave up 3 bases and J gave up 5 bases; unmatched junction bases: 6. The DNA for the CDR3 is TGTGCCAGCAGCTGGGGACAGGGACGAAACAATGAGCAGTTCTTC. Translation: CASSWGQGRNNEQFF.

This clonotype was observed a single time. The chain carries TRBV7-9 and TRBJ2-2; 8 nucleotides agree with TRBD2. Trimming removed 5 bases from V and 4 bases from J; junction bases left unmatched: 9. The germline V gene has CDR1 SEHNR and CDR2 FQNEAQ (reference sequence). The CDR3 is made up of 16 amino acids. The CDR3 region is CASSPMRGEPTGELFF. The DNA of the CDR3 is TGTGCCAGCAGCCCGATGCGGGGGGAACCCACCGGGGAGCTGTTTTTT.

This clonotype appeared a few times. The gene calls are TRBV7-2 and TRBJ2-1; D not resolved. Germline lookup yields CDR1 SGHTA and CDR2 FQGNSA. The CDR3 loop spans 12 amino acids. Trimming pared 4 bases from V and 6 bases from J, leaving 7 bases between. CDR3 sequence reads: CASSSQRNEQFF. The DNA of the CDR3 is TGTGCCAGCAGCTCACAGCGCAATGAGCAGTTCTTC.

The CDR3 nucleotides read TGTGCCAGCAGCGTAGATTATAGCGGCTACAATGAGCAGTTCTTC. Translation gives CASSVDYSGYNEQFF. V usage is TRBV9 and J usage is TRBJ2-1, with a possible D match to TRBD2 (6 bases). Germline CDR1 reads SGDLS; CDR2 reads YYNGEE. The CDR3 has 15 amino acids. V was clipped by 0 bases and J by 3 bases, with 10 bases between them.

This clonotype was detected only once. V and J are TRBV7-3 and TRBJ2-5; D could derive from TRBD1 or TRBD2 (5 bases each). Trimming cost V 4 bases and J 7 bases, with 10 bases left between them. The CDR3 consists of 12 residues. Germline V gene sequence: CDR1 SGHTA, CDR2 FQGTGA. The CDR3 nucleotides are TGTGCCAGCAGCTCCGGGGCCGGGACCCAGTACTTC. Its translation is CASSSGAGTQYF. Full variable domain (outside the CDR3, taken from reference TRBV7-3 and TRBJ2-5): GAGVSQTPSNKVTEKGKYVELRCDPISGHTALYWYRQSLGQGPEFLIYFQGTGAADDSGLPNDRFFAVRPEGSVSTLKIQRTERGDSAVYLCASSSGAGTQYFGPGTRLLVL.

The CDR3 DNA is TGTGCCAGTACAGGGTGGGAGACCCAGTACTTC. Its translation: CASTGWETQYF. The chain has TRBV2 and TRBJ2-5; D might be TRBD1 (6 bases). Germline V lookup: CDR1 SNHLY, CDR2 FYNNEI. Trimming stripped 9 bases from V and 5 bases from J, with 10 bases between. The CDR3 is made up of 11 amino acids. Full variable domain (remainder filled in from reference TRBV2 and TRBJ2-5): EPEVTQTPSHQVTQMGQEVILRCVPISNHLYFYWYRQILGQKVEFLVSFYNNEISEKSEIFDDQFSVERPDGSNFTLKIRSTKLEDSAMYFCASTGWETQYFGPGTRLLVL.

V is TRBV20-1 and J is TRBJ2-3; D possibly corresponds to TRBD2 (5 bases). The V gene's germline CDR1 is DFQATT and CDR2 SNEGSKA (reference sequence). This CDR3 comprises 15 residues. V was pared by 0 bases and J by 1 base, with 11 bases between. The CDR3 sequence: CSARDKDGGTDTQYF. The CDR3 region has the DNA TGCAGTGCTAGAGATAAAGACGGGGGCACAGATACGCAGTATTTT.

This clonotype was detected a few times. The V gene is TRBV7-3, the J gene TRBJ2-7, with TRBD1 matching over 7 bases. The CDR3 loop spans 14 amino acids. Germline CDR1 is SGHTA and CDR2 is FQGTGA. J was trimmed by 2 bases and V by 6 bases; bases with no gene match: 7. The CDR3 here is CASRTGTAAYEQYF. The DNA for the CDR3 is TGTGCCAGCAGGACCGGGACAGCCGCCTACGAGCAGTACTTC.

Only a few counts were recorded for this clonotype. The V gene is TRBV29-1, the J gene TRBJ1-1; D possibly corresponds to TRBD1 (6 bases). Trimming removed 3 bases at V and 8 bases at J, with 13 bases between. The CDR3 has 12 amino acids. CDR1 is SQVTM, CDR2 ANQGSEA, per germline. The CDR3 sequence is CSVDRGLNEAFF. The CDR3, as DNA: TGCAGCGTTGACAGGGGCCTGAACGAAGCTTTCTTT.

This sequence joins TRBV6-1 and TRBJ2-1, with a possible D match to TRBD1 (6 bases). Trimming cost V 2 bases and J 2 bases, with 13 bases left between them. The CDR3 runs 16 residues. Germline loops: CDR1 MNHNS, CDR2 SASEGT. CDR3 nucleotide sequence: TGTGCCAGCAGTGAAATAGGGGGAAGAGCCTACAATGAGCAGTTCTTC. As protein: CASSEIGGRAYNEQFF.

This clonotype was detected only a few times. The chain has TRBV28 and TRBJ2-3; D not resolved. Germline V lookup: CDR1 MDHEN, CDR2 SYDVKM. Trimming removed 3 bases at V and 8 bases at J, with 9 bases between. This CDR3 is 12 amino acids long. The CDR3, as DNA: TGTGCCAGCAGTTTGCTAACGCCTACGCAGTATTTT. Amino acid sequence: CASSLLTPTQYF.

The gene calls are TRBV6-5 and TRBJ2-7, with 8 bases that match TRBD1. Germline assignment: CDR1 MNHEY and CDR2 SVGAGI. V shed 6 bases and J 2 bases; nucleotides not matched to a gene: 9. There are 15 residues in the CDR3. DNA for the CDR3: TGTGCCAGCAGACAACGACAGGGGTCAACCTACGAGCAGTACTTC. It encodes CASRQRQGSTYEQYF.